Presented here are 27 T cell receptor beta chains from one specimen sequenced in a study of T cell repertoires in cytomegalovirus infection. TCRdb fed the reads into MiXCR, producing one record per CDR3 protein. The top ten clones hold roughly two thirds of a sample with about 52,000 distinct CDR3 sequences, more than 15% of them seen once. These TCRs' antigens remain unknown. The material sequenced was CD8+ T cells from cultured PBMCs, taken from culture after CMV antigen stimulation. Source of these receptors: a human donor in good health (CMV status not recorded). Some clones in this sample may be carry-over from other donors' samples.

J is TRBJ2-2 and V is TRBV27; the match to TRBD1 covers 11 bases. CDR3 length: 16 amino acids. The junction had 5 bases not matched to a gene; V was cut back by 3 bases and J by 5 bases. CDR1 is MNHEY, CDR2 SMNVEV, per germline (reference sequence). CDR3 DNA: TGTGCCAGCAGTTTTTCCGGGACAGGGGGAACCGGGGAGCTGTTTTTT. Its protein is CASSFSGTGGTGELFF.

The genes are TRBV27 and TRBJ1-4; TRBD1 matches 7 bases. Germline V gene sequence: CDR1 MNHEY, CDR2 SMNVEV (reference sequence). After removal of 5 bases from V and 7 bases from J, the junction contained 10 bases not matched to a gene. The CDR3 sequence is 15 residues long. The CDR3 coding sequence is TGTGCCAGCAGTCCACGACAGGGAATAGGTGAAAAACTGTTTTTT. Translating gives CASSPRQGIGEKLFF.

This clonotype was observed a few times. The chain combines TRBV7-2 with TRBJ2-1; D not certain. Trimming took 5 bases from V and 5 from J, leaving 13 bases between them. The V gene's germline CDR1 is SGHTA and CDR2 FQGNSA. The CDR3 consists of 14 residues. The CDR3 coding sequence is TGTGCCAGCAGCAAAATCGACAAGCACAATGAGCAGTTCTTC. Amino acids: CASSKIDKHNEQFF.

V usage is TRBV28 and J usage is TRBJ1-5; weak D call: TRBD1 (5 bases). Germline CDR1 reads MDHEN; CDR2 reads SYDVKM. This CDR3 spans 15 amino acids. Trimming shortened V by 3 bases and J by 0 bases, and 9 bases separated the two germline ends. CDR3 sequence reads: CASSFFRVSNQPQHF. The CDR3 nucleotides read TGTGCCAGCAGTTTCTTCAGGGTTAGCAATCAGCCCCAGCATTTT.

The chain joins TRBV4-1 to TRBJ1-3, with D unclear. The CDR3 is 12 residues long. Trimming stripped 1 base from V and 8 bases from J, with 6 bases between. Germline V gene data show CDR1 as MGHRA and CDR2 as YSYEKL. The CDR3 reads CASSQGRDTIYF. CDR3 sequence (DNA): TGCGCCAGCAGCCAAGGACGGGACACCATATATTTT.

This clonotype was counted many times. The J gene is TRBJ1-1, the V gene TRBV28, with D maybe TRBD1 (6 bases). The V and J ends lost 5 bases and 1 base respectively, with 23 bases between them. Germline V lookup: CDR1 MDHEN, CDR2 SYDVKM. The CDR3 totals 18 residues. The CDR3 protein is CASSDTGRKTIENTEAFF. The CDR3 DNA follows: TGTGCCAGCAGTGATACAGGGAGGAAGACGATTGAGAACACTGAAGCTTTCTTT.

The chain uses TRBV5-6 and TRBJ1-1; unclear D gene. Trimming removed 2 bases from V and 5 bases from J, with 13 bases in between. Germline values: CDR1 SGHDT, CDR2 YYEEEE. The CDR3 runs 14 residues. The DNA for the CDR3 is TGTGCCAGCAGCTTTCGACCCCGGCGGACTGAAGCTTTCTTT. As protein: CASSFRPRRTEAFF. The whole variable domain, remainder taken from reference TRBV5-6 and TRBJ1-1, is DAGVTQSPTHLIKTRGQQVTLRCSPKSGHDTVSWYQQALGQGPQFIFQYYEEEERQRGNFPDRFSGHQFPNYSSELNVNALLLGDSALYLCASSFRPRRTEAFFGQGTRLTVV.

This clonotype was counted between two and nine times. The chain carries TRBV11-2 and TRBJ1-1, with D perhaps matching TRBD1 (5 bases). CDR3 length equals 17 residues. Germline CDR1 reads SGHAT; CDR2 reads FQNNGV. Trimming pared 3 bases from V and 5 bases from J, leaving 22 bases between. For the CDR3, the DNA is TGTGCCAGCAGCTTTCACGGGACTAAGGATTTAGAAACTGAAGCTTTCTTT. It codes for CASSFHGTKDLETEAFF.

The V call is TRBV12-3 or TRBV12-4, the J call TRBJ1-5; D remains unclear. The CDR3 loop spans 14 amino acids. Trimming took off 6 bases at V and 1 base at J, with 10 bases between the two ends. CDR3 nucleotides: TGTGCCAGCAGAACCCCGGACAGCAATCAGCCCCAGCATTTT. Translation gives CASRTPDSNQPQHF.

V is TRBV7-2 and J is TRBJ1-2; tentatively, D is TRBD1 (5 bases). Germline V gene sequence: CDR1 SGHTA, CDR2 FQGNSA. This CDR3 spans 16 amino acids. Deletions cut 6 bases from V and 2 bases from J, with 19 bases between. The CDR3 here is CASSVRSFGGNYGYTF. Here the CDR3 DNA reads TGTGCCAGCAGTGTACGGAGCTTCGGGGGAAACTATGGCTACACCTTC.

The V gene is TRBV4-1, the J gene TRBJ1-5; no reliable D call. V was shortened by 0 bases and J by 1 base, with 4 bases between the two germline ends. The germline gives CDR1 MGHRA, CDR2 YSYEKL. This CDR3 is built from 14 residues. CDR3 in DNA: TGCGCCAGCAGCCAAGATCGGAGCAATCAGCCCCAGCATTTT. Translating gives CASSQDRSNQPQHF.

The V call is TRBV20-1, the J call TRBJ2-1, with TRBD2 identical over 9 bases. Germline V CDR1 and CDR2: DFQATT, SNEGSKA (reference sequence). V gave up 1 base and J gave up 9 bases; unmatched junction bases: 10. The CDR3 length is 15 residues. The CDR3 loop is CSARVIAGDSGEQFF. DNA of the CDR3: TGCAGTGCTAGAGTTATAGCGGGAGATTCGGGTGAGCAGTTCTTC.

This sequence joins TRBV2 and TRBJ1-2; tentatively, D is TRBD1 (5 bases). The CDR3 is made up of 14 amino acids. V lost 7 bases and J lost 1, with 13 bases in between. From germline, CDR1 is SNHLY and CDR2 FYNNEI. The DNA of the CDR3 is TGTGCCAGCATACGGACAACTATTAACTATGGCTACACCTTC. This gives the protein CASIRTTINYGYTF.

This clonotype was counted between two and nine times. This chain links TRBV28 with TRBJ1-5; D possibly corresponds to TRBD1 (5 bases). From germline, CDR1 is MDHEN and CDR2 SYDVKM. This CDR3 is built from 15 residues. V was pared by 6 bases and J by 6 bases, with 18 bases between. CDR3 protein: CASRGLKGPGQPQHF. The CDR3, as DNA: TGTGCCAGCAGGGGGCTTAAGGGCCCGGGTCAGCCCCAGCATTTT.

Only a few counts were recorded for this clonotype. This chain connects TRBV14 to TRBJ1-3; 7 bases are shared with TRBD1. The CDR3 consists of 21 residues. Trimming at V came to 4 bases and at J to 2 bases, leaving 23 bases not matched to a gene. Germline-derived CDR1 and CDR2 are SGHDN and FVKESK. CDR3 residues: CASSPTTTGPLVDATGNTIYF. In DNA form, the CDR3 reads TGTGCCAGCAGCCCCACTACGACAGGGCCCTTAGTAGACGCTACTGGAAACACCATATATTTT.

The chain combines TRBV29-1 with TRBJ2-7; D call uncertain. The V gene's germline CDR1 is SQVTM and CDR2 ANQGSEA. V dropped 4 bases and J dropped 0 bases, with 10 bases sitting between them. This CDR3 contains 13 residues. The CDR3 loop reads CSVGLQSSYEQYF. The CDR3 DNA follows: TGCAGCGTTGGGCTACAGAGCTCCTACGAGCAGTACTTC.

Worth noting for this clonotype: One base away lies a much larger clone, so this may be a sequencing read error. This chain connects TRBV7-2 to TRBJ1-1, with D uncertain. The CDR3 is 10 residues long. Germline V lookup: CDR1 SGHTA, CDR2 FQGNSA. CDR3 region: CDSPLTEAFF. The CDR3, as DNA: TGTGACAGCCCCCTAACTGAAGCTTTCTTT.

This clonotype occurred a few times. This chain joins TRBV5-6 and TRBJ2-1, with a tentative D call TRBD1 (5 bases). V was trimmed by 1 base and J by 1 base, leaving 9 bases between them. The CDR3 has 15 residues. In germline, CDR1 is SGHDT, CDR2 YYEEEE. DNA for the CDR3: TGTGCCAGCAGCTTGCGACCAGGGTCCTACAATGAGCAGTTCTTC. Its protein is CASSLRPGSYNEQFF. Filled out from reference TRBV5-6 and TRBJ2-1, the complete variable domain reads DAGVTQSPTHLIKTRGQQVTLRCSPKSGHDTVSWYQQALGQGPQFIFQYYEEEERQRGNFPDRFSGHQFPNYSSELNVNALLLGDSALYLCASSLRPGSYNEQFFGPGTRLTVL.

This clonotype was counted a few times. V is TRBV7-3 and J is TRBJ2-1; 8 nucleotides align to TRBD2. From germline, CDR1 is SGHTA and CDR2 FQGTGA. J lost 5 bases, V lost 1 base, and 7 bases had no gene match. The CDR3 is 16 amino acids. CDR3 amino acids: CASSLKSGLAHNEQFF. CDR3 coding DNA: TGTGCCAGCAGCTTAAAGTCTGGACTAGCACACAATGAGCAGTTCTTC.

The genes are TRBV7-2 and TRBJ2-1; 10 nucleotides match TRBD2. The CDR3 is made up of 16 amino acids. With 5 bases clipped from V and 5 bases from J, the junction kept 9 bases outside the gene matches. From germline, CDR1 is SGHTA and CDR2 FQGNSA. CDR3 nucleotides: TGTGCCAGCAGCATTTGGACTAGCGGACATCACAATGAGCAGTTCTTC. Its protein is CASSIWTSGHHNEQFF.

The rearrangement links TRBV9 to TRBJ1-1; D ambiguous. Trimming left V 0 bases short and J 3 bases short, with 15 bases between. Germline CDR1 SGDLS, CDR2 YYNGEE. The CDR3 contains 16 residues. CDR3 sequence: CASSVAGWVGDTEAFF. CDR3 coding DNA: TGTGCCAGCAGCGTAGCTGGTTGGGTGGGAGACACTGAAGCTTTCTTT.

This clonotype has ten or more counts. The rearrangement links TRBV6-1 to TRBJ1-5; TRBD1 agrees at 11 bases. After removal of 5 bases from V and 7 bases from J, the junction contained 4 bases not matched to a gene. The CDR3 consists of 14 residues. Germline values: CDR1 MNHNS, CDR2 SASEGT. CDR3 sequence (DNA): TGTGCCAGCAGTCAAGGGACAGGGGGACAGCCCCAGCATTTT. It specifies CASSQGTGGQPQHF.

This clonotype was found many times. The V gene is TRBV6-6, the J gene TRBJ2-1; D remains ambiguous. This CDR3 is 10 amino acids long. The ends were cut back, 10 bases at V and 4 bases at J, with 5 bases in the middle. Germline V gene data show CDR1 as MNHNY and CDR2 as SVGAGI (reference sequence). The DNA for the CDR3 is TGTGCCACCCTTTACAATGAGCAGTTCTTC. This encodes CATLYNEQFF.

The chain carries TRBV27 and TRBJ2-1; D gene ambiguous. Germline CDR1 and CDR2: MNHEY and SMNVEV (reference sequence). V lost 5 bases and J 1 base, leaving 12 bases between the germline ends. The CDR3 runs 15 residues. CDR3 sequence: CASSVGSPSYNEQFF. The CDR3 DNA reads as TGTGCCAGCAGTGTGGGATCTCCTTCCTACAATGAGCAGTTCTTC.

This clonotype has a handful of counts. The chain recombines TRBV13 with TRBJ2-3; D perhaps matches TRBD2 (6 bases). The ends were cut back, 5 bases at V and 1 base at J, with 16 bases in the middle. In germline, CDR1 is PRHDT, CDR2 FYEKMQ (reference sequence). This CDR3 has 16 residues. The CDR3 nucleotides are TGTGCCAGCAGCCCCCGGATGGGCGGGGGCACAGATACGCAGTATTTT. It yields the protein CASSPRMGGGTDTQYF.

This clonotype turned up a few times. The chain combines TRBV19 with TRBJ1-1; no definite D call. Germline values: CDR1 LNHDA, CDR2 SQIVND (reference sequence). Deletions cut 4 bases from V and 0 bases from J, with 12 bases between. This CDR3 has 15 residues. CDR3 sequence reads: CASSTDGYMNTEAFF. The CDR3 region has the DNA TGTGCCAGTAGTACAGACGGCTACATGAACACTGAAGCTTTCTTT.

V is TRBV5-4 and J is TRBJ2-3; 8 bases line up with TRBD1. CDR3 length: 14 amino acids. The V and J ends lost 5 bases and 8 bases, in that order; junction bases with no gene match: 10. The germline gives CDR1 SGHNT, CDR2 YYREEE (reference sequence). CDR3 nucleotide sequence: TGTGCCAGCAGACCGACAGGGGAAGAGGCTACGCAGTATTTT. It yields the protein CASRPTGEEATQYF.